This is a list of T cell receptor beta chains from one sample in a study of CD8+CD57+ T cells in acquired aplastic anemia. A single record per CDR3 protein comes from TCRdb applying MiXCR to the reads. The data contain 30,000 to 40,000 distinct CDR3 sequences, about 77% of them singletons. The sample was sorted CD4+, CD8+, or CD8+CD57+ T cells (not recorded which) from PBMCs. All receptors come from a human donor in good health, serving as a control. Each CDR3 is given with its conserved first and last residue. D genes are given only for firm matches. Size tells how often a clone was seen (once, few, many) or the class of an expanded clone, and some rows leave it out.

d_call | j_call | v_call | clone_size | cdr3_nt | cdr3_aa
- | TRBJ2-3 | TRBV11-2 | - | TGTGCCAGCAGCACCCTGCTAGGTGGGGTGTTCACAGATACGCAGTATTTT | CASSTLLGGVFTDTQYF
- | TRBJ1-4 | TRBV10-1 | - | TGCGCCAGCAGCGAGGACTTACAACCCTATGAAAAACTGTTTTTT | CASSEDLQPYEKLFF
- | TRBJ2-7 | TRBV25-1 | - | TGTGCCAGCAGTGACTACGAGCAGTACTTC | CASSDYEQYF
- | TRBJ1-2 | TRBV29-1 | - | TGCAGCGTTGAGCCCCGGGGATACTATGGCTACACCTTC | CSVEPRGYYGYTF
- | TRBJ1-5 | TRBV11-1 | medium-sized | TGTGCCAGCAGCTTAGCGCGGTGGATAAGGATTGAATCCCACAAAAATCAGCCCCAGCATTTT | CASSLARWIRIESHKNQPQHF
- | TRBJ1-1 | TRBV7-3 | - | TGTGCCAGCAGCCAGAACATGAACACTGAAGCTTTCTTT | CASSQNMNTEAFF
TRBD2 | TRBJ2-2 | TRBV2 | - | TGTGCCACCGTGGGACTAGCGCTCACCGGGGAGCTGTTTTTT | CATVGLALTGELFF
- | TRBJ2-7 | TRBV20-1 | - | TGCAGTGCTAAAGACACATCCTACGAGCAGTACTTC | CSAKDTSYEQYF
- | TRBJ2-6 | TRBV6-1 | - | TGTGCCAGCAGTGTTTTTCGCTCTGGGGCCAACGTCCTGACTTTC | CASSVFRSGANVLTF
- | TRBJ2-7 | TRBV19 | - | TGTGCCAGTAGCGATCGGGGCTCCTACGAGCAGTACTTC | CASSDRGSYEQYF
- | TRBJ1-2 | TRBV19 | - | TGTGCCAGTATGGCCCCTGCCACAGAAAACTATGGCTACACCTTC | CASMAPATENYGYTF
- | TRBJ1-6 | TRBV29-1 | few | TGCAGCGTTGAACCCCTCCACTTT | CSVEPLHF
TRBD2 | TRBJ2-1 | TRBV25-1 | - | TGTGCCAGCAGTGGACCAAGAAAGATGTCTAGCGGGACTCTCTACAATGAGCAGTTCTTC | CASSGPRKMSSGTLYNEQFF
- | TRBJ2-5 | TRBV19 | - | TGTGCCAGTAGCCCCGGGACACTTGTGAGGGAGACCCAGTACTTC | CASSPGTLVRETQYF
- | TRBJ1-1 | TRBV19 | - | TGTGCCAGTAGTATACAGGGGCGAGGAACTGGAGCTTTCTTT | CASSIQGRGTGAFF
TRBD2 | TRBJ2-3 | TRBV11-2 | - | TGTGCCAGCAGCTTAGTAGTGACTAGCGGAGATACGCAGTATTTT | CASSLVVTSGDTQYF
- | TRBJ2-1 | TRBV15 | - | TGTGCCACCAGCACGAGGGAGGCTAGCCTCCACGATGAGCAGTTCTTC | CATSTREASLHDEQFF
- | TRBJ1-3 | TRBV24-1 | - | TGTGCCACCAGTTTACAGGGACTCTCTGCAAACACCATATATTTT | CATSLQGLSANTIYF
TRBD1 | TRBJ1-5 | TRBV19 | - | TGTGCCAGTAAATCAGGGGGCATTCAGCCCCAGCATTTT | CASKSGGIQPQHF
- | TRBJ1-2 | TRBV10-2 | - | TGCGCCAGCAGTTATACGGGACTCTATGGCTACACCTTC | CASSYTGLYGYTF
TRBD2 | TRBJ2-1 | TRBV15 | - | TGTGCCACCAGCAGCTTAGCGGGGATGGCCAATGAGCAGTTCTTC | CATSSLAGMANEQFF
- | TRBJ1-6 | TRBV29-1 | - | TGCAGCGTCGCATCGACACGGCTTAATTCACCCCTCCACTTT | CSVASTRLNSPLHF
TRBD1 | TRBJ2-7 | TRBV7-6 | once | TGTGCCAGCAGCTTTGGGACAGCCGAGCAGTACTTC | CASSFGTAEQYF
TRBD1 | TRBJ2-7 | TRBV29-1 | - | TGCAGCGCACGGACAGGGTGGGACGAGCAGTACTTC | CSARTGWDEQYF
TRBD2 | TRBJ2-3 | TRBV15 | - | TGTGCCACCAGCAGAGATAGCGGGGGGGCGACAGATACGCAGTATTTT | CATSRDSGGATDTQYF
- | TRBJ1-1 | TRBV6-5 | - | TGTGCCAGCAGTAACATGGACAGCCTCGGCACTGAAGCTTTCTTT | CASSNMDSLGTEAFF
- | TRBJ1-4 | TRBV2 | - | TGTGCCAGCAGCATCGGCCTGGCAGCTAATGAAAAACTGCTTTTT | CASSIGLAANEKLLF
TRBD1 | TRBJ1-3 | TRBV15 | - | TGTGCCACCAGCAGTCGGGCCGACAGGGGTTTCACTGGAAACACCATATATTTT | CATSSRADRGFTGNTIYF
- | TRBJ2-1 | TRBV10-3 | once | TGTGCCATCAGTGATGTGAGCTCCTACAATGAGCAGTTCTTC | CAISDVSSYNEQFF
TRBD2 | TRBJ2-7 | TRBV20-1 | - | TGCAGTGCTCCCCTAGCGGGGGGGCGCGAGCAGTACTTC | CSAPLAGGREQYF
- | TRBJ1-4 | TRBV9 | - | TGTGCCAGCAACAACGGAAGGGAAAAACTGTTTTTT | CASNNGREKLFF
- | TRBJ2-3 | TRBV19 | - | TGTGCCAGTAGTATAGGGTTGGCAGCGACAGATACGCAGTATTTT | CASSIGLAATDTQYF
- | TRBJ2-7 | TRBV14 | - | TGTGCCAGCAGCCAAGGGTTACACGACTACGAGCAGTACTTC | CASSQGLHDYEQYF
TRBD2 | TRBJ2-1 | TRBV10-2 | - | TGCGCCAGCAGTGTAACTGTGCGGACTAGCGGGACCAATGAGCAGTTCTTC | CASSVTVRTSGTNEQFF
- | TRBJ1-5 | TRBV3-1 | - | TGTGCCAGCAGCCAAGATGGGTATCAGCCCCAGCATTTT | CASSQDGYQPQHF
- | TRBJ1-1 | TRBV20-1 | - | TGCAGTCGGGACACTGAAGCTTTCTTT | CSRDTEAFF
TRBD2 | TRBJ2-7 | TRBV5-4 | - | TGTGCCAGCAGCGCATCCGGGACTAGAACATCCGAGCAGTACTTC | CASSASGTRTSEQYF
- | TRBJ2-7 | TRBV10-3 | few | TGTGCCATCAGTGGGTATGGCGGGAACGAGCAGTACTTC | CAISGYGGNEQYF
- | TRBJ2-7 | TRBV7-2 | - | TGTGCCAGCAGCTTAGAGGCTGAGTCCTACGAGCAGTACTTC | CASSLEAESYEQYF
- | TRBJ1-2 | TRBV7-9 | - | TGTGCCAGCAGCGGGGGGGGGTCCTACACCTTC | CASSGGGSYTF
- | TRBJ1-1 | TRBV20-1 | - | TGCAGTGCTAGAAGGCTGGCGAACACTGAAGCTTTCTTT | CSARRLANTEAFF
TRBD1 | TRBJ1-2 | TRBV2 | - | TGTGCCAGCAGGGGACAGGTGCACTATGGCTACACCTTC | CASRGQVHYGYTF
- | TRBJ1-1 | TRBV7-9 | medium-sized | TGTGCCAGCAGCTTAGTACTCCAGGGTGGAGCTTTCTTT | CASSLVLQGGAFF
- | TRBJ2-5 | TRBV25-1 | - | TGTGCCAGCAGTGAATTTACTTACCAAGAGACCCAGTACTTC | CASSEFTYQETQYF
- | TRBJ2-2 | TRBV5-1 | - | TGCGCCAGCAGCTTGGCGACATTCACCGGGGAGCTGTTTTTT | CASSLATFTGELFF
TRBD1 | TRBJ2-6 | TRBV2 | - | TGTGCCAGCAGTACAGGGGGGACTGGGGCCAACGTCCTGACTTTC | CASSTGGTGANVLTF
- | TRBJ2-3 | TRBV2 | - | TGTGCCGCTCAACTCGGGGAAACAGATACGCAGTATTTT | CAAQLGETDTQYF